The 17 T cell receptor beta chains below were found in one sample sequenced in a study of T cell responses to AZD1222 COVID-19 vaccine. Using immunoSEQ multiplex PCR, the repertoire was profiled, and TCRdb retains in-frame clones only, with some absent. The sample has approximately 200,000 clones, about 89% seen once; the top ten hold around 3.7%. This material consisted of peripheral blood, taken 28 days after the second AZD1222 dose. The receptors were gathered from an adult who received the AZD1222 COVID-19 vaccine.

Many counts were recorded for this clone. CDR3 nucleotides: TGTGCCAGCAGTACTGTTACGTACGAGCAGTACTTC. Encoded protein: CASSTVTYEQYF. The rearrangement joins TRBV6-2 or TRBV6-3 to TRBJ2-7, with D unclear. Germline-derived CDR1 and CDR2 are MNHEY and SVGEGT. V was clipped by 5 bases and J by 4 bases, with 9 bases between them. The CDR3 spans 12 residues.

This chain uses TRBV30 with TRBJ2-1, with 8 bases matching TRBD2. CDR3 length equals 16 residues. Trimming cost V 2 bases and J 7 bases; bases outside gene matches: 13. Germline V gene lookup returns CDR1 GTSNPN and CDR2 SVGIG (reference sequence). CDR3 DNA: TGTGCCTGGAGTTTGTACTCGGGACTAGTTCGAAATGAGCAGTTCTTC. Its protein product is CAWSLYSGLVRNEQFF.

J is TRBJ2-1 and V is TRBV6-1, with 7 bases aligning to TRBD2. The CDR3 loop spans 16 amino acids. From germline, CDR1 is MNHNS and CDR2 SASEGT. Trimming cost V 2 bases and J 0 bases; bases outside gene matches: 4. The CDR3 reads CASSEWGGSSYNEQFF. The CDR3 nucleotides are TGTGCCAGCAGTGAATGGGGCGGGAGCTCCTACAATGAGCAGTTCTTC.

The chain has TRBV4-1 and TRBJ1-6, with D unresolved. The CDR3 has 17 amino acids. Germline V gives CDR1 MGHRA, CDR2 YSYEKL. V lost 4 bases, J lost 7 bases, and 20 bases lay in between. CDR3 protein: CASSRRIVTAPNSPLHF. The CDR3 region has the DNA TGCGCCAGCAGCCGTCGAATTGTAACCGCCCCAAATTCACCCCTCCACTTT.

The chain couples TRBV3-1 (or the pseudogene TRBV3-2) to TRBJ2-5; 9 bases map to TRBD1. Germline CDR1 and CDR2: LGHDT and YNNKEL (reference sequence). CDR3 length: 15 residues. Losses at the gene ends were 5 bases for V and 7 bases for J; bases not matched to a gene: 11. The CDR3 nucleotides are TGTGCCAGCAGCTCCGGGACAGGGTCAAAGGGGACCCAGTACTTC. Protein product: CASSSGTGSKGTQYF.

The genes are TRBV19 and TRBJ2-7; 8 positions agree with TRBD2. In germline, CDR1 is LNHDA, CDR2 SQIVND (reference sequence). The ends lost 7 bases at V and 6 bases at J; junction bases unmatched: 11. CDR3 size: 14 residues. This CDR3 is CASNPGLAAAEQYF. In DNA form, the CDR3 reads TGTGCCAGTAATCCCGGACTAGCAGCCGCCGAGCAGTACTTC.

The sample holds one count of this clone. This chain connects TRBV4-3 to TRBJ2-1; no reliable D call. CDR1 and CDR2 (germline): LGHNA, YSLEER. This CDR3 region has 13 residues. V was trimmed by 0 bases and J by 3 bases, leaving 3 bases between them. In DNA form, the CDR3 reads TGCGCCAGCAGCCAAGATGGCTACAATGAGCAGTTCTTC. Translation gives CASSQDGYNEQFF.

This chain connects TRBV5-4 to TRBJ2-1; 13 positions match TRBD2. The CDR3 consists of 15 residues. The germline CDR1 and CDR2 sequences are SGHNT and YYREEE (reference sequence). V dropped 4 bases and J dropped 7; count of bases not matched to a gene: 5. The CDR3 bases are TGTGCCAGCAGCCCCGGGACTAGCGGGAAAAATGAGCAGTTCTTC. Protein sequence: CASSPGTSGKNEQFF. Variable domain in full (rest from reference TRBV5-4 and TRBJ2-1): ETGVTQSPTHLIKTRGQQVTLRCSSQSGHNTVSWYQQALGQGPQFIFQYYREEENGRGNFPPRFSGLQFPNYSSELNVNALELDDSALYLCASSPGTSGKNEQFFGPGTRLTVL.

This chain links TRBV5-1 with TRBJ2-7; 11 bases are a match to TRBD2. The V segment lost 4 bases and the J segment 5 bases; nucleotides outside the gene matches: 17. The CDR3 consists of 18 residues. Germline assignment: CDR1 SGHRS and CDR2 YFSETQ. The CDR3 sequence is CASSQFHGLAGSLDEQYF. CDR3 coding DNA: TGCGCCAGCAGCCAGTTCCATGGACTAGCGGGTTCCCTTGACGAGCAGTACTTC.

Only a few counts were recorded for this clone. V gene TRBV20-1 combines with J gene TRBJ2-7; weak D call: TRBD2 (6 bases). V shed 7 bases and J shed 3 bases, with 16 bases lying between them. The CDR3 is made up of 13 amino acids. Germline V gives CDR1 DFQATT, CDR2 SNEGSKA (reference sequence). Written as DNA, the CDR3 is TGCAGTGTTAGTGGACTAACCGACTACGAGCAGTACTTC. Protein: CSVSGLTDYEQYF.

On this clone: The junction shows a germline mismatch at one end, possibly a read error. This chain uses TRBV6-5 with TRBJ1-2; maybe TRBD1 (5 bases). This CDR3 region has 16 residues. Germline lookup yields CDR1 MNHEY and CDR2 SVGAGI. Written as DNA, the CDR3 is TGTGCCAGCAGTCACTCGAGCGACAGAACCCGCAGTGGCTACACCTTC. It translates to CASSHSSDRTRSGYTF.

The V call is TRBV5-1, the J call TRBJ2-7, with D uncertain. The CDR3 spans 14 residues. V was clipped by 0 bases and J by 4 bases, with 11 bases between them. In germline, CDR1 is SGHRS, CDR2 YFSETQ. The chain's CDR3 is CASSLERAVYEQYF. In nucleotides, the CDR3 is TGCGCCAGCAGCTTGGAAAGAGCAGTGTACGAGCAGTACTTC.

The rearrangement uses TRBV3-1 (or the pseudogene TRBV3-2) and TRBJ2-3, with D perhaps TRBD2 (5 bases). Germline V CDR1 and CDR2: LGHDT, YNNKEL (reference sequence). The CDR3 is 15 amino acids. The V gene lost 4 bases and the J gene lost 6 bases, with 17 bases spanning the gap. The CDR3, as DNA: TGTGCCAGCAGCCCCTTACCCGCGGGCATTGATACGCAGTATTTT. Translating gives CASSPLPAGIDTQYF.

V usage is TRBV9 and J usage is TRBJ1-2; TRBD1 aligns across 11 bases. The CDR3 length is 15 residues. Germline V CDR1 and CDR2: SGDLS, YYNGEE. V lost 4 bases to trimming and J lost 4 bases; unmatched junction nucleotides: 6. The CDR3 DNA reads as TGTGCCAGCAGCACCTGGACAGGGGGCGGCTATGGCTACACCTTC. Amino acid sequence: CASSTWTGGGYGYTF.

This rearrangement joins TRBV18 to TRBJ2-1, with 10 nucleotides matching TRBD2. The germline V gene has CDR1 KGHSH and CDR2 LQKENI. Germline trimming cut 3 bases from V and 7 bases from J; bases unmatched to any gene: 12. This CDR3 contains 17 residues. The CDR3 coding sequence is TGTGCCAGCTCACCGCTTTTAGCGGGAGGTCCGGGGAATGAGCAGTTCTTC. Its translation is CASSPLLAGGPGNEQFF.

The CDR3 region is CASRDLPGYTF. The CDR3 DNA reads TGTGCCAGCCGAGATCTTCCCGGCTACACCTTC. This chain joins TRBV28 and TRBJ1-2; D unclear. Per germline, CDR1 MDHEN and CDR2 SYDVKM. The CDR3 totals 11 residues. The V end was cut by 8 bases, the J end by 8 bases, with 12 bases between.

The rearrangement links TRBV9 to TRBJ2-7; perhaps D is TRBD1 or TRBD2 (6 bases each). The length of the CDR3 is 15 residues. Germline lookup yields CDR1 SGDLS and CDR2 YYNGEE. Trimming removed 3 bases from V and 2 bases from J, with 15 bases in between. The CDR3 region is CASSAGSGATYEQYF. CDR3 bases: TGTGCCAGCAGCGCGGGGTCGGGGGCGACCTACGAGCAGTACTTC. The full variable domain, completed using reference TRBV9 and TRBJ2-7, is DSGVTQTPKHLITATGQRVTLRCSPRSGDLSVYWYQQSLDQGLQFLIQYYNGEERAKGNILERFSAQQFPDLHSELNLSSLELGDSALYFCASSAGSGATYEQYFGPGTRLTVT.